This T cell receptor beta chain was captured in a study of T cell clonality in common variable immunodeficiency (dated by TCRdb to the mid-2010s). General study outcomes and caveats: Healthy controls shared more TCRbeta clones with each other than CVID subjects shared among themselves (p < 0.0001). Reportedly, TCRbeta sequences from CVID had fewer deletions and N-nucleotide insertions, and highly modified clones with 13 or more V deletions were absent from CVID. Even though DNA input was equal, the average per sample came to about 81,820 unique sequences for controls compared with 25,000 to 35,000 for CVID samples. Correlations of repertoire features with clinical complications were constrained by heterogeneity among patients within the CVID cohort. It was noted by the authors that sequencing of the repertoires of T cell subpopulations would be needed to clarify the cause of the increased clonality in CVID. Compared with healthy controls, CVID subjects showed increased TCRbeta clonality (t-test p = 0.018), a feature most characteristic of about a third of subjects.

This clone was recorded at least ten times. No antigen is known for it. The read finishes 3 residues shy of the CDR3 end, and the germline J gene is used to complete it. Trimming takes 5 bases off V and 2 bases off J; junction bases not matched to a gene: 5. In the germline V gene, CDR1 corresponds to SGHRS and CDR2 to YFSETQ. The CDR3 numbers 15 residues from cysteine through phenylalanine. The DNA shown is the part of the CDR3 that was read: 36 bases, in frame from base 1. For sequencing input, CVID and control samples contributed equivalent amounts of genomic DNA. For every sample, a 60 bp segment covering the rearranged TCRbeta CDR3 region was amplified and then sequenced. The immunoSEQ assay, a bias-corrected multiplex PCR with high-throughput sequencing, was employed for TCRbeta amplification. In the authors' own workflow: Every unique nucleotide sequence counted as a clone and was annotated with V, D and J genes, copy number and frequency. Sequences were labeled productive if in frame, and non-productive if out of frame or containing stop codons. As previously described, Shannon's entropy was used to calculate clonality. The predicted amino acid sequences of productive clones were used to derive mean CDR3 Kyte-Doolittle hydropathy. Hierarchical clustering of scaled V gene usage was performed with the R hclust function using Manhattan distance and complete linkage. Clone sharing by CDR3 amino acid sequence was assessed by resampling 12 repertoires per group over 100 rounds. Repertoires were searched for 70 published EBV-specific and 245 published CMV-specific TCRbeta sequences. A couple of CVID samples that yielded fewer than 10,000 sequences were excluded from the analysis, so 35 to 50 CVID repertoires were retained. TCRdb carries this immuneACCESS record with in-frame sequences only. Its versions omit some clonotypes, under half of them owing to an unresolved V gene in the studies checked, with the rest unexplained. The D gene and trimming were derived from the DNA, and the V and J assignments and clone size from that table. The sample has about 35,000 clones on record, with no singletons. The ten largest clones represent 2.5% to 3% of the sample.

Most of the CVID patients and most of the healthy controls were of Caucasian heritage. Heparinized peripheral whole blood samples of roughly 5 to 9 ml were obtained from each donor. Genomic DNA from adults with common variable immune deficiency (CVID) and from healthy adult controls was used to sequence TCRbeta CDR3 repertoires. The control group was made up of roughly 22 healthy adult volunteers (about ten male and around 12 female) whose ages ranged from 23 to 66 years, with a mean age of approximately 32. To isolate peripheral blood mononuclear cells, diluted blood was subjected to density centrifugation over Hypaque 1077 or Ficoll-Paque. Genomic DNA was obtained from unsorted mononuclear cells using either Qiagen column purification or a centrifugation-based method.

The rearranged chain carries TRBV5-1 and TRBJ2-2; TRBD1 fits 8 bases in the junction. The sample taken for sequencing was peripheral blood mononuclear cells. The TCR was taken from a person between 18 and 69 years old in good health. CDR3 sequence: CASSPDRGNTGELFF. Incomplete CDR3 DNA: TGCGCCAGCAGTCCCGACAGGGGTAACACCGGGGAG.